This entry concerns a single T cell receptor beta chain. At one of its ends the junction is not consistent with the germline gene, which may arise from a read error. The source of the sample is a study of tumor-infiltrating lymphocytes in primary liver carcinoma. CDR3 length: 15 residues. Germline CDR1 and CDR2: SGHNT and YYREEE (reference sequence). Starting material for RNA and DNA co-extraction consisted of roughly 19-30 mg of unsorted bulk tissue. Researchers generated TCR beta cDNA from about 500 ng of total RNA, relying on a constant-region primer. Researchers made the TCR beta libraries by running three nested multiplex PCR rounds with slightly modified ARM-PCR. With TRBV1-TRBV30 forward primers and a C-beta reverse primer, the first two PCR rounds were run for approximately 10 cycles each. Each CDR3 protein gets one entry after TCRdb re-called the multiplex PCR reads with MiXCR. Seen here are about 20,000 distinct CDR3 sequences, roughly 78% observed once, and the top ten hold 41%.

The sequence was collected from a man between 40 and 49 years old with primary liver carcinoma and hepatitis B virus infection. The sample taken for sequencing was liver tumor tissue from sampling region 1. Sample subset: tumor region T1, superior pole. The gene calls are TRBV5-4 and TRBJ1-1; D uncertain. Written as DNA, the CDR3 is TGTGCCAGCAGCTTGACAGAGTCGAAGAACGCTGAAACTTTCTTT. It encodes CASSLTESKNAETFF.